Presented here are 2 T cell receptor beta chains from one specimen sequenced in a study of CD8 T cells in Susac syndrome. About 0.45 to 1 ug RNA was reverse transcribed with random hexamers. TCRdb processed the immunoSEQ multiplex PCR reads anew with MiXCR; each CDR3 protein has one entry. The table shows about 440,000 distinct CDR3 sequences, with approximately 85% occurring only once. What was sequenced was CD8+ T cells from PBMCs. These receptors came from a human donor with multiple sclerosis.

CDR3 loop: CSGEAGLAGSYWETQYF. CDR3 DNA: TGCAGCGGGGAAGCGGGACTAGCGGGAAGTTACTGGGAGACCCAGTACTTC. The chain combines TRBV29-1 with TRBJ2-5; 13 bases are shared with TRBD2. Per germline, CDR1 SQVTM and CDR2 ANQGSEA. V lost 7 bases, J lost 5 bases, and 16 bases stayed unmatched. The CDR3 extends over 17 amino acids.

The chain recombines TRBV6-1 with TRBJ2-1, with 9 bases that match TRBD1. The junction had 10 bases not matched to a gene; V was cut back by 2 bases and J by 2 bases. This CDR3 has 18 residues. The germline V gene encodes CDR1 MNHNS and CDR2 SASEGT. Here the CDR3 DNA reads TGTGCCAGCAGTGAAAAAGGGTGGGACAGGGAAACCTACAATGAGCAGTTCTTC. Its translation is CASSEKGWDRETYNEQFF.